Given below is one T cell receptor beta chain in context. This sample is part of a study of blood T cell repertoires in COVID-19. From germline, CDR1 is MNHEY and CDR2 SVGAGI. The CDR3 runs to 15 residues. With 6 bases clipped from V and 4 bases from J, the junction kept 6 bases outside the gene matches. Per the study methods: From reference gene primer amplification, estimates of nucleated cell counts were derived. The protocol was immunoSEQ multiplex PCR, while the TCRdb copy is restricted to in-frame clones and leaves out a portion. Clone size and the V and J calls come from that table; the DNA yielded D and trimming. The sample contains around 100,000 clones, 87% of which appear only once.

The sequence was obtained from a human donor in a cohort sampled during active COVID-19. The V gene is TRBV6-5, the J gene TRBJ2-1; 10 nucleotides match TRBD2. Material: peripheral blood. Written as DNA, the CDR3 is TGTGCCAGCAGGGGTGGACTAGCGGATTACAATGAGCAGTTCTTC. It specifies CASRGGLADYNEQFF.